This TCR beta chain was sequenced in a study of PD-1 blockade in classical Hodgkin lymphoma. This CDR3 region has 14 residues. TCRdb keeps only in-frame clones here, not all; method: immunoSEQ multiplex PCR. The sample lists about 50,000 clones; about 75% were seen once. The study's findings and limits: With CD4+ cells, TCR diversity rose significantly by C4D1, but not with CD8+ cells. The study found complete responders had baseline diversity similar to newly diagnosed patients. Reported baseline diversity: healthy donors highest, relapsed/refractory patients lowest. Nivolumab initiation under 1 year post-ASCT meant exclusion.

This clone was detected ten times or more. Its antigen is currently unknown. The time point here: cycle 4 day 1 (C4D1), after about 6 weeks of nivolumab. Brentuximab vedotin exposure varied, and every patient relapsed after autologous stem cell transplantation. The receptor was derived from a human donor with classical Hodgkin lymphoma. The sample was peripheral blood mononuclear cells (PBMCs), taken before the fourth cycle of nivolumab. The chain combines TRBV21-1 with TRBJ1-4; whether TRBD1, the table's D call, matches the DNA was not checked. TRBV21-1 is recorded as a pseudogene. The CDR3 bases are TGTGCCAGCACCTTTGGGACAGCCCCTGAAAAACTGTTTTTT. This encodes CASTFGTAPEKLFF.